The T cell receptor beta chain under discussion was sequenced for a study of human T cells and chemical hapten exposure. Study summary: The patients were mostly female; they had alopecia areata, totalis or universalis. General observations from the study: Following DPC sensitization, TCRs present above 1 in 1000 frequency showed no change.

Time point noted: patch test 1, 2 weeks after DPC sensitization. Noted treatment: therapeutic diphenylcyclopropenone sensitization with weekly scalp DPC. MiXCR was run by TCRdb on the RACE reads, yielding one entry per CDR3 protein. The top ten clones hold 1.1% to 1.5% of a sample with roughly 72,000 distinct CDR3 sequences, 10% to 13% of them seen once. Notes on this clonotype: Its target is unknown.

V was clipped by 3 bases and J by 0 bases, with 7 bases between them. The germline V gene encodes CDR1 SGHTA and CDR2 FQGTGA. The CDR3 sequence is 14 residues long. The chain couples TRBV7-3 to TRBJ2-3, with D perhaps matching TRBD1 or TRBD2 (6 bases each). Specimen: whole blood, collected in connection with sensitization to the hapten diphenylcyclopropenone (DPC). This sequence was found in a woman between 50 and 59 years old with alopecia areata. Some clones in this sample may be carry-over from other donors' samples. CDR3 residues: CASSFGGSTDTQYF. CDR3 DNA sequence: TGTGCCAGCAGCTTCGGGGGCAGCACAGATACGCAGTATTTT. The whole variable domain, remainder taken from reference TRBV7-3 and TRBJ2-3, is GAGVSQTPSNKVTEKGKYVELRCDPISGHTALYWYRQSLGQGPEFLIYFQGTGAADDSGLPNDRFFAVRPEGSVSTLKIQRTERGDSAVYLCASSFGGSTDTQYFGPGTRLTVL.